The 27 T cell receptor beta chains presented below share a single source sample, sequenced in a study of T-cell reconstitution after alpha-beta-depleted transplantation in children. Molecular barcoding with unique molecular identifiers was used for the TCRbeta library. TCRdb re-analysed the PCR reads in MiXCR, keeping a single row per CDR3 protein. The sample has 500,000 to 650,000 distinct CDR3 sequences, about an eighth seen once; the top ten hold about 15%. This material consisted of PBMCs, mostly from graft donor cells, taken 180 days after TCRalphabeta/CD19-depleted stem cell transplant. These receptors all stem from a female patient between 2 and 15 years old who had a stem cell transplant for aplastic anemia, so the T cells may come from the graft donor.

The rearrangement joins TRBV20-1 to TRBJ2-3, with unresolved D. CDR3 length: 13 residues. V gave up 0 bases and J gave up 10 bases, with 14 bases separating them. From germline, CDR1 is DFQATT and CDR2 SNEGSKA (reference sequence). The CDR3 is CSARDLHPRAQYF. The CDR3 nucleotides read TGCAGTGCTAGAGATCTCCATCCTAGAGCGCAGTATTTT.

The V gene is TRBV6-1, the J gene TRBJ1-2; TRBD1 matches at 7 bases. Trimming took 6 bases from V and 4 from J; bases not matched to a gene: 8. Germline V gene data show CDR1 as MNHNS and CDR2 as SASEGT. The CDR3 sequence is 14 residues long. The CDR3 spells CASSRTGVSYGYTF. The CDR3 DNA reads as TGTGCCAGCAGCCGTACAGGGGTCAGCTATGGCTACACCTTC.

This clonotype was recorded a few times. This chain connects TRBV7-2 to TRBJ2-6; tentatively, D is TRBD1 (6 bases). Deletions cut 5 bases from V and 4 bases from J, with 15 bases between. Germline CDR1 reads SGHTA; CDR2 reads FQGNSA. The length of the CDR3 is 16 residues. In DNA form, the CDR3 reads TGTGCCAGCAGCCCTAACAGGGAAACAGGGGCCAACGTCCTGACTTTC. This sequence encodes CASSPNRETGANVLTF.

This clonotype was recorded many times. The CDR3 nucleotides read TGCAGTGCTCTTAGCAGGGGGGGACCAAACATTCAGTACTTC. Protein: CSALSRGGPNIQYF. This chain links TRBV20-1 with TRBJ2-4, with D possibly being TRBD1 or TRBD2 (7 bases each). Trimming pared 5 bases from V and 6 bases from J, leaving 17 bases between. CDR3 length equals 14 residues. Germline V gene sequence: CDR1 DFQATT, CDR2 SNEGSKA (reference sequence).

This chain links TRBV2 with TRBJ2-1, with 7 bases identical to TRBD2. This CDR3 spans 18 amino acids. Germline V gene sequence: CDR1 SNHLY, CDR2 FYNNEI. The DNA of the CDR3 is TGTACCATCAGTTTCCTCTTCTGGTCCGCGGGAGAGCAGGATGAGCAGTTCTTC. This codes for CTISFLFWSAGEQDEQFF.

The chain combines TRBV28 with TRBJ2-7; 7 bases are shared with TRBD2. J lost 4 bases, V lost 6 bases, and 15 bases had no gene match. The CDR3 sequence is 16 residues long. From germline, CDR1 is MDHEN and CDR2 SYDVKM. The CDR3: CASRPTLTSLTYEQYF. The DNA for the CDR3 is TGTGCCAGCAGACCCACTCTGACTAGCCTTACATACGAGCAGTACTTC.

This clonotype was detected a few times. V and J are TRBV4-3 and TRBJ2-7, with TRBD1 matching 9 bases. The CDR3 sequence is 15 residues long. CDR1 and CDR2 from the germline V gene are LGHNA and YSLEER. V was clipped by 1 base and J by 3 bases; unmatched bases: 4. The DNA of the CDR3 is TGCGCCAGCAGCCAAGGTGGACAGGGGCTCTACGAGCAGTACTTC. This codes for CASSQGGQGLYEQYF.

This CDR3 reads CSASSLRAPEARETQYF. CDR3 sequence (DNA): TGCAGTGCATCATCTCTCAGGGCCCCAGAGGCCAGAGAGACCCAGTACTTC. The rearrangement links TRBV20-1 to TRBJ2-5; TRBD1 is a possible D gene (5 bases). CDR1 DFQATT and CDR2 SNEGSKA come from the germline V gene (reference sequence). This CDR3 contains 17 residues. V was cut by 6 bases and J by 4 bases, with 27 bases left in between.

This clonotype was seen only a few times. J is TRBJ2-7 and V is TRBV7-8; a possible D gene is TRBD1 (6 bases). Germline CDR1 is SGHVS and CDR2 is FQNEAQ. The length of the CDR3 is 16 residues. The V end was cut by 5 bases, the J end by 1 base, with 18 bases between. CDR3 residues: CASSIINREMSYEQYF. As DNA, the CDR3 is TGTGCCAGCAGCATAATAAACAGGGAAATGTCCTACGAGCAGTACTTC.

There are a few counts of this clonotype. This chain connects TRBV4-3 to TRBJ2-4; either TRBD1 or TRBD2 may fit D (5 bases each). Deletions cut 4 bases from V and 0 bases from J, with 16 bases between. The CDR3 covers 17 residues. The germline CDR1 and CDR2 sequences are LGHNA and YSLEER. Here the CDR3 reads CASSPGTSLSAKNIQYF. The CDR3 bases are TGCGCCAGCAGCCCGGGGACCTCGTTATCAGCCAAAAACATTCAGTACTTC.

The genes are TRBV12-3 or TRBV12-4 and TRBJ1-2, with D possibly TRBD1 on 6 matching bases. The CDR3 contains 14 residues. Trimming removed 3 bases at V and 4 bases at J, with 12 bases between. The CDR3 reads CASSFRGRGYGYTF. The CDR3 DNA reads TGTGCCAGCAGTTTCCGGGGGCGCGGCTATGGCTACACCTTC.

Only a few counts were recorded for this clonotype. J is TRBJ2-2 and V is TRBV27, with TRBD2 matching 7 bases. The CDR3 is 14 amino acids. Germline CDR1 is MNHEY and CDR2 is SMNVEV (reference sequence). The V and J ends lost 6 bases and 3 bases, in that order; junction bases with no gene match: 4. CDR3 in DNA: TGTGCCAGCAGGAGTCTAGCGGACACCGGGGAGCTGTTTTTT. This encodes CASRSLADTGELFF.

The chain has TRBV3-1 and TRBJ2-7, with D unresolved. V lost 6 bases, J lost 5 bases, and 2 bases lay in between. This CDR3 contains 9 residues. Looked up from germline, CDR1 is LGHDT and CDR2 is YNNKEL (reference sequence). CDR3 DNA: TGTGCCAGCAGTAACGAGCAGTACGTC. Its translation: CASSNEQYV.

The chain carries TRBV10-3 and TRBJ2-7, with 10 positions matching TRBD1. With 3 bases clipped from V and 4 bases from J, the junction kept 6 bases outside the gene matches. The CDR3 is made up of 15 amino acids. Germline assignment: CDR1 ENHRY and CDR2 SYGVKD. The chain's CDR3 is CAISDSGQGTYEQYF. In DNA, the CDR3 is TGTGCCATCAGTGATTCGGGACAGGGGACGTACGAGCAGTACTTC.

This clonotype has ten or more counts. The chain uses TRBV20-1 and TRBJ2-5; D gene unclear. Trimming shortened V by 4 bases and J by 7 bases, and 13 bases separated the two germline ends. Germline-derived CDR1 and CDR2 are DFQATT and SNEGSKA (reference sequence). The CDR3 is made up of 12 amino acids. The chain's CDR3 is CSAIDGSVTQYF. The CDR3 region has the DNA TGCAGTGCTATAGATGGGTCCGTGACCCAGTACTTC.

This clonotype appeared a few times. V gene TRBV28 combines with J gene TRBJ2-7; D remains unclear. The CDR3 loop spans 13 amino acids. V lost 2 bases, J lost 2 bases, and 7 bases lay in between. CDR1 and CDR2 (germline): MDHEN, SYDVKM. CDR3 nucleotides: TGTGCCAGCAGTTTAAAGCCTACCTACGAGCAGTACTTC. Translating it yields CASSLKPTYEQYF. Filled out from reference TRBV28 and TRBJ2-7, the complete variable domain reads DVKVTQSSRYLVKRTGEKVFLECVQDMDHENMFWYRQDPGLGLRLIYFSYDVKMKEKGDIPEGYSVSREKKERFSLILESASTNQTSMYLCASSLKPTYEQYFGPGTRLTVT.

This clonotype was seen a few times. V gene TRBV7-2 combines with J gene TRBJ2-3, with D perhaps being TRBD1 or TRBD2 (6 bases each). This CDR3 contains 14 residues. Germline CDR1 SGHTA, CDR2 FQGNSA. V was pared by 4 bases and J by 7 bases, with 15 bases between. The DNA for the CDR3 is TGTGCCAGCAGCTCCGGGGCCGGGGGCTATACGCAGTATTTT. Translating it yields CASSSGAGGYTQYF.

J is TRBJ2-2 and V is TRBV4-2, with TRBD2 identical over 13 bases. CDR1 LGHNA and CDR2 YNFKEQ come from the germline V gene. This CDR3 contains 18 residues. V lost 1 base, J lost 7 bases, and 9 bases stayed unmatched. CDR3 residues: CASSQAGLAGPDGGELFF. The CDR3, as DNA: TGTGCCAGCAGCCAAGCGGGACTAGCGGGGCCCGATGGCGGGGAGCTGTTTTTT.

In this sample, this clonotype turned up a few times. The genes are TRBV7-9 and TRBJ2-2, with 7 bases identical to TRBD2. V shed 5 bases and J 9 bases; nucleotides not matched to a gene: 12. The CDR3 has 15 amino acids. Germline CDR1 and CDR2: SEHNR and FQNEAQ (reference sequence). The CDR3 coding sequence is TGTGCCAGCAGCCCATATACTAGCGACCCCCGGGAGCTGTTTTTT. This sequence encodes CASSPYTSDPRELFF.

This clonotype came up a few times. The chain links TRBV6-1 to TRBJ1-6; D not resolved. Germline V lookup: CDR1 MNHNS, CDR2 SASEGT. The length of the CDR3 is 19 residues. V shed 5 bases and J shed 4 bases, with 24 bases lying between them. The CDR3 bases are TGTGCCAGCAGTCCCGAACTGGGAGGGCAGGCCCTATATAATTCACCCCTCCACTTT. This sequence encodes CASSPELGGQALYNSPLHF.

This clonotype was counted only a few times. This sequence joins TRBV10-3 and TRBJ2-7; 8 bases fit TRBD2. The CDR3 loop spans 14 amino acids. Germline V gives CDR1 ENHRY, CDR2 SYGVKD. After removal of 7 bases from V and 2 bases from J, the junction contained 7 bases not matched to a gene. The CDR3 DNA sequence: TGTGCCATCATGGAAGCGGGAGACCCCTACGAGCAGTACTTC. Its translation is CAIMEAGDPYEQYF.

This clonotype was found many times. This rearrangement joins TRBV20-1 to TRBJ2-4; the D call may be TRBD1 or TRBD2 (7 bases each). V was shortened by 0 bases and J by 7 bases, with 13 bases between the two germline ends. CDR1 and CDR2 (germline): DFQATT, SNEGSKA (reference sequence). This CDR3 contains 14 residues. CDR3 DNA sequence: TGCAGTGCTAGAGATCCAGGGGGAGGGAACATTCAGTACTTC. This sequence encodes CSARDPGGGNIQYF.

This rearrangement joins TRBV12-5 to TRBJ2-7; 12 bases match TRBD2. Unmatched junction bases numbered 0, after V lost 0 bases and J lost 0 bases. The CDR3 sequence is 16 residues long. Germline CDR1 and CDR2: LGHNT and FRNRAP. CDR3 DNA sequence: TGTGCTAGTGGTTTGGTACTAGCGGGAGGCTCCTACGAGCAGTACTTC. The encoded protein is CASGLVLAGGSYEQYF.

This clonotype was counted between two and nine times. This sequence joins TRBV15 and TRBJ2-7, with D perhaps TRBD1 (5 bases). The CDR3 contains 15 residues. Trimming pared 0 bases from V and 0 bases from J, leaving 9 bases between. The V gene's germline CDR1 is LNHNV and CDR2 YYDKDF (reference sequence). CDR3 coding DNA: TGTGCCACCAGCAGAGATAGGGGAACCTCCTACGAGCAGTACTTC. Amino acid sequence: CATSRDRGTSYEQYF.

This clonotype has only a few counts. The rearrangement links TRBV7-9 to TRBJ1-4; 7 bases agree with TRBD1. This CDR3 has 15 residues. V trimming: 5 bases; J trimming: 0 bases; junction bases outside the gene matches: 3. Germline CDR1 SEHNR, CDR2 FQNEAQ (reference sequence). CDR3 bases: TGTGCCAGCAGCCACAGGGGTGCAACTAATGAAAAACTGTTTTTT. Amino acids: CASSHRGATNEKLFF.

The chain employs TRBV20-1 and TRBJ2-5, with TRBD2 matching 7 bases. Per the germline V gene, CDR1 is DFQATT and CDR2 is SNEGSKA (reference sequence). CDR3 length: 15 residues. Germline trimming cut 4 bases from V and 5 bases from J; bases unmatched to any gene: 13. CDR3 protein: CSAIRRIAGVETQYF. CDR3 nucleotides: TGCAGTGCTATTAGGAGGATTGCGGGAGTCGAGACCCAGTACTTC.

V gene TRBV21-1 combines with J gene TRBJ2-7; TRBD2, the table's D call, was not compared with the DNA. TRBV21-1 is a known pseudogene. This CDR3 contains 16 residues. CDR3 DNA sequence: TGTGCCAGCAGCAAAGGAAGGAGGGGCAGATTTTACGAGCAGTACGTC. It yields the protein CASSKGRRGRFYEQYV.